This T cell receptor (beta chain) was retrieved from a study of blood T cells in healthy people across ages. Study as a whole: The capture of about one barcoded beta molecule per two T cells was achieved by template switching.

Per sample, at least 5 micrograms of total RNA were extracted. This CDR3 has 22 residues. CDR1 and CDR2 from the germline V gene are DFQATT and SNEGSKA (reference sequence). V lost 0 bases to trimming and J lost 0 bases; unmatched junction nucleotides: 20. This clonotype was recorded only once. Then a second PCR, running roughly 7 to 11 cycles, was carried out with a sample-barcoded 5' primer and a J-beta primer mix. A template-switch adaptor with 12 random nucleotides tagged each cDNA molecule. MiXCR, applied by TCRdb to the 5' RACE reads, yields one record per CDR3 protein. The table lists hundreds of thousands of distinct CDR3 sequences, around half of them singletons.

This clonotype originated in a man of 80 years or more in good health. The sequenced sample was blood. V gene TRBV20-1 combines with J gene TRBJ2-2; 9 bases match TRBD2. In nucleotides, the CDR3 is TGCAGTGCTAGAGATTTAGCGGGAGTAGCGGGTGGCGGGCGGGCGAACACCGGGGAGCTGTTTTTT. It translates to CSARDLAGVAGGGRANTGELFF.